This T cell receptor (beta chain) was retrieved from a study of T cells after yellow fever vaccination. Whole-study results and caveats: The booster response re-showed most primary clones: 96% CD4, about 89% CD8.

One entry per CDR3 protein, called by TCRdb with MiXCR from the 5' RACE reads. The table has about 550,000 distinct CDR3 sequences, about a fifth seen once. This clonotype was counted only a few times. The antigen remains unidentified. The CDR3 has 15 residues. Germline CDR1 is KGHDR and CDR2 is SFDVKD. Trimming pared 3 bases from V and 2 bases from J, leaving 12 bases between. The receptor's source is a man aged 25 to 45 who received the YFV17D yellow fever vaccine. V and J are TRBV24-1 and TRBJ2-5; perhaps TRBD1 as D (5 bases). The starting material was PBMCs, obtained 15 days after the yellow fever booster vaccination. The CDR3 sequence is CATSDARGGQETQYF. The CDR3 nucleotides read TGTGCCACCAGTGATGCAAGGGGTGGGCAAGAGACCCAGTACTTC.